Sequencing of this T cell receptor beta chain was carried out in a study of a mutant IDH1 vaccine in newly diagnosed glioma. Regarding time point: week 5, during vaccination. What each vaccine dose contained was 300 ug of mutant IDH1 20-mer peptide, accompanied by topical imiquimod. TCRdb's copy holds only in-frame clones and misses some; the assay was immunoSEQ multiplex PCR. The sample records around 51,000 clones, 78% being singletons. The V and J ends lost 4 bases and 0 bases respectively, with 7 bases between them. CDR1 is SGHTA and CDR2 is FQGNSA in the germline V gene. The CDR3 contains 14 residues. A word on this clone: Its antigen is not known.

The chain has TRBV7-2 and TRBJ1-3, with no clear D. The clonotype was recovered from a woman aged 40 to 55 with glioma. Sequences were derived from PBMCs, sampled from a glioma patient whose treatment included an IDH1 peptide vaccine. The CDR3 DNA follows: TGTGCCAGCAGCTCTCTAGGCTCTGGAAACACCATATATTTT. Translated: CASSSLGSGNTIYF.